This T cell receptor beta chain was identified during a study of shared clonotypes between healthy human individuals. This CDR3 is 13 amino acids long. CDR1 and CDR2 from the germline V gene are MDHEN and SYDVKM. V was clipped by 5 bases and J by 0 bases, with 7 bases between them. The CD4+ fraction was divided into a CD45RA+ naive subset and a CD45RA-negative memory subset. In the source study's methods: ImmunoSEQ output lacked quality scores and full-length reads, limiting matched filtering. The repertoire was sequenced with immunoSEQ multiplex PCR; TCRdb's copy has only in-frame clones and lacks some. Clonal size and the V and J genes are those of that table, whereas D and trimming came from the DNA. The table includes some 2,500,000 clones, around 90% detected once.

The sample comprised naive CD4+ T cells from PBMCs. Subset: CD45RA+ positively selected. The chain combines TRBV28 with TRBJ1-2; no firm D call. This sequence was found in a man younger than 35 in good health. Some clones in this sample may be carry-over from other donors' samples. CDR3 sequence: CASSLTSNYGYTF. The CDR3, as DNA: TGTGCCAGCAGTCTGACCTCTAACTATGGCTACACCTTC.